The 30 T cell receptor beta chains below were found in one sample sequenced in a study of cytomegalovirus exposure and HLA in healthy donors. 13 Jbeta primers and 60 Vbeta primers were used for the PCR. Using immunoSEQ multiplex PCR, the repertoire was profiled, and TCRdb retains in-frame clones only, with some absent. Of about 220,000 clones in the sample, 82% are singletons; the top ten hold 4.5% to 6%. Sequencing was performed on PBMCs. The receptors originated from a woman aged 40 to 49 in good health and CMV-seropositive.

The CDR3 reads CASSLIAGSTDTQYF. The CDR3 coding sequence is TGTGCCAGCAGCTTAATAGCGGGGAGCACAGATACGCAGTATTTT. The chain combines TRBV7-8 with TRBJ2-3; TRBD2 aligns across 8 bases. The CDR3 is 15 residues long. Germline V lookup: CDR1 SGHVS, CDR2 FQNEAQ. The V and J ends lost 2 bases and 0 bases, in that order; junction bases with no gene match: 1.

This clone occurred a few times. V is TRBV5-8 and J is TRBJ2-1; 7 bases are shared with TRBD1. Trimming cost V 0 bases and J 3 bases; bases outside gene matches: 6. CDR3 length: 16 amino acids. From germline, CDR1 is SGHTS and CDR2 YDEGEE. For the CDR3, the DNA is TGTGCCAGCAGCTTGGACAGGGGAACGGTCTACAATGAGCAGTTCTTC. Protein: CASSLDRGTVYNEQFF.

This clone was found a few times. V gene TRBV30 combines with J gene TRBJ2-7, with 8 positions matching TRBD1. From germline, CDR1 is GTSNPN and CDR2 SVGIG (reference sequence). CDR3 size: 18 residues. V shed 2 bases and J 6 bases; nucleotides not matched to a gene: 21. CDR3: CAWSPTPFGTGYPGEQYF. In DNA form, the CDR3 reads TGTGCCTGGAGTCCCACGCCTTTCGGGACAGGCTACCCGGGCGAGCAGTACTTC.

This sequence joins TRBV13 and TRBJ1-1; 8 bases align to TRBD1. Per germline, CDR1 PRHDT and CDR2 FYEKMQ (reference sequence). The CDR3 is 14 amino acids. V gave up 3 bases and J gave up 1 base; unmatched junction bases: 1. The CDR3: CASSFQGANTEAFF. CDR3 DNA sequence: TGTGCCAGCAGCTTCCAGGGGGCGAACACTGAAGCTTTCTTT.

The chain employs TRBV11-3 and TRBJ1-3; D gene unclear. CDR3 length equals 15 residues. The germline V gene encodes CDR1 SGHNT and CDR2 YENEEA. V was shortened by 2 bases and J by 1 base, with 9 bases between the two germline ends. CDR3 in DNA: TGTGCCAGCAGCTTAATAGCGGTTTCTGGAAACACCATATATTTT. Protein: CASSLIAVSGNTIYF.

This chain joins TRBV27 and TRBJ2-7, with 12 positions matching TRBD2. The CDR3 has 16 amino acids. From germline, CDR1 is MNHEY and CDR2 SMNVEV (reference sequence). V was pared by 5 bases and J by 6 bases, with 11 bases of the junction left unmatched. In DNA, the CDR3 is TGTGCCAGCAGTCTTAGGGCCTCGACTAGCGGGAGCGAGCAGTACTTC. The encoded protein is CASSLRASTSGSEQYF.

In the case of this clone: One end of the junction does not line up with germline, which may come from a read error. The V and J genes are TRBV7-9 and TRBJ1-2; D may be TRBD1 (6 bases). This CDR3 has 14 amino acids. CDR1 is SEHNR, CDR2 FQNEAQ, per germline (reference sequence). CDR3 bases: TGTTCCAGCAGCTTAAGGGGGGGACTTCGTGGCTACACCTTC. Translated, it gives CSSSLRGGLRGYTF.

This sequence joins TRBV6-1 and TRBJ1-1, with unresolved D. The CDR3 loop spans 15 amino acids. Germline V CDR1 and CDR2: MNHNS, SASEGT. Trimming pared 5 bases from V and 0 bases from J, leaving 13 bases between. The CDR3 bases are TGTGCCAGCAGTAGAGTAACAGTATTGAACACTGAAGCTTTCTTT. Protein sequence: CASSRVTVLNTEAFF.

The V gene is TRBV7-2, the J gene TRBJ1-1, with 7 nucleotides matching TRBD1. Trimming removed 1 base from V and 9 bases from J; junction bases left unmatched: 11. CDR3 length equals 15 residues. Germline V gives CDR1 SGHTA, CDR2 FQGNSA. The DNA of the CDR3 is TGTGCCAGCAGCTTAGATAAGAGGCTAAGGGGGCAAGCTTTCTTT. The encoded protein is CASSLDKRLRGQAFF.

CDR3 DNA sequence: TGTGCCAGCAGTGAGGTAGGTCGGGGAGCTTTCTTT. Residues: CASSEVGRGAFF. V gene TRBV25-1 combines with J gene TRBJ1-1; D is unresolved. Looked up from germline, CDR1 is MGHDK and CDR2 is SYGVNS. With 3 bases removed from V and 10 bases from J, the gap between germline ends came to 12 bases. The CDR3 is 12 amino acids.

The rearrangement uses TRBV12-5 and TRBJ1-2, with D tentatively TRBD1 (6 bases). V was cut by 7 bases and J by 3 bases, with 12 bases left in between. In germline, CDR1 is LGHNT, CDR2 FRNRAP. This CDR3 is built from 13 residues. The CDR3 bases are TGTGCTAGTGTTCGGGCAGGGGACTATGGCTACACCTTC. Translating it yields CASVRAGDYGYTF.

The V call is TRBV19, the J call TRBJ2-5, with D possibly being TRBD2 (6 bases). This CDR3 spans 16 amino acids. The germline CDR1 and CDR2 sequences are LNHDA and SQIVND (reference sequence). The V end lost 2 bases, the J end lost 5 bases, and 18 bases lay between the germline ends. The CDR3 reads CASSISGLFISETQYF. The CDR3, as DNA: TGTGCCAGTAGTATAAGCGGGTTATTTATCTCGGAGACCCAGTACTTC.

DNA for the CDR3: TGCAGCGTTGTGTTATCTCCGGGACAGGGGGATGGCTACACCTTC. It specifies CSVVLSPGQGDGYTF. The chain carries TRBV29-1 and TRBJ1-2; 11 nucleotides line up with TRBD1. V gave up 4 bases and J gave up 6 bases; unmatched junction bases: 10. CDR3 length: 15 amino acids. Germline-derived CDR1 and CDR2 are SQVTM and ANQGSEA.

The chain joins TRBV27 to TRBJ1-1; 7 bases match TRBD1. The germline gives CDR1 MNHEY, CDR2 SMNVEV (reference sequence). CDR3 length: 16 amino acids. V gave up 8 bases and J gave up 2 bases; unmatched junction bases: 14. Here the CDR3 reads CASHEFRGRTNTEAFF. The CDR3 nucleotides read TGTGCCAGCCATGAGTTTAGGGGGCGTACTAACACTGAAGCTTTCTTT.

The chain uses TRBV29-1 and TRBJ2-1; TRBD2 might be the D (5 bases). The germline gives CDR1 SQVTM, CDR2 ANQGSEA. Trimming removed 5 bases at V and 6 bases at J, with 26 bases between. The CDR3 length is 17 residues. The CDR3 sequence: CSVPVTRSGWLGNEQFF. The CDR3 nucleotides are TGCAGCGTTCCCGTTACTAGAAGTGGGTGGTTGGGCAATGAGCAGTTCTTC.

The V gene is TRBV18, the J gene TRBJ2-3; no firm D call. Germline V lookup: CDR1 KGHSH, CDR2 LQKENI. Trimming shortened V by 2 bases and J by 2 bases, and 8 bases separated the two germline ends. The CDR3 runs to 14 residues. The CDR3 loop is CASSPIQTTDTQYF. DNA of the CDR3: TGTGCCAGCTCACCAATACAGACCACAGATACGCAGTATTTT.

V is TRBV6-5 and J is TRBJ1-2; D gene ambiguous. CDR1 MNHEY and CDR2 SVGAGI come from the germline V gene. There are 13 residues in the CDR3. The ends were cut back, 6 bases at V and 8 bases at J, with 16 bases in the middle. This CDR3 reads CASSPAAYGGYTF. In nucleotides, the CDR3 is TGTGCCAGCAGCCCCGCGGCCTATGGAGGCTACACCTTC.

The chain is built from TRBV5-8 and TRBJ1-3; D uncertain. The CDR3 runs to 15 residues. The germline CDR1 and CDR2 sequences are SGHTS and YDEGEE. V dropped 0 bases and J dropped 8 bases, with 15 bases sitting between them. Here the CDR3 reads CASSLAAVTGDTIYF. The CDR3 nucleotides are TGTGCCAGCAGCTTGGCTGCCGTCACGGGAGACACCATATATTTT.

The chain is built from TRBV6-6 and TRBJ1-4; D gene ambiguous. Trimming took off 0 bases at V and 4 bases at J, with 9 bases between the two ends. Germline V gene lookup returns CDR1 MNHNY and CDR2 SVGAGI (reference sequence). The CDR3 runs to 15 residues. The CDR3 sequence is CASSYSPGINEKLFF. In DNA form, the CDR3 reads TGTGCCAGCAGTTACTCCCCAGGCATTAATGAAAAACTGTTTTTT.

With respect to this clone: Compared with germline, one end of the junction differs, possibly owing to a read error. The CDR3 loop is CASSVAPTVNNGYTF. Here the CDR3 DNA reads TGTGCCAGCAGCGTGGCCCCGACAGTTAACAATGGCTACACCTTC. The chain employs TRBV9 and TRBJ1-2; D may be TRBD1 (5 bases). Germline assignment: CDR1 SGDLS and CDR2 YYNGEE. There are 15 residues in the CDR3.

The J gene is TRBJ1-1, the V gene TRBV6-6; 10 positions match TRBD1. The trim removed 5 bases at V and 4 bases at J, leaving 10 bases unmatched. The CDR3 sequence is 16 residues long. Germline CDR1 MNHNY, CDR2 SVGAGI (reference sequence). The CDR3 sequence is CASSLVTGGRVTEAFF. CDR3 nucleotides: TGTGCCAGCAGTCTCGTGACAGGGGGCCGGGTCACTGAAGCTTTCTTT.

The J gene is TRBJ2-3, the V gene TRBV9, with 10 bases matching TRBD1. The germline V gene encodes CDR1 SGDLS and CDR2 YYNGEE. The J segment lost 1 base and the V segment lost 3 bases, leaving 5 bases of the junction unmatched. This CDR3 has 16 amino acids. The CDR3 DNA reads as TGTGCCAGCAGCGAGGGGACAGGGGAAGGCACAGATACGCAGTATTTT. It codes for CASSEGTGEGTDTQYF.

The chain employs TRBV4-3 and TRBJ2-3; possible D gene TRBD2, 6 bases. Germline loops: CDR1 LGHNA, CDR2 YSLEER. The CDR3 runs to 19 residues. V lost 2 bases, J lost 2 bases, and 23 bases lay in between. This CDR3 reads CASSQSPGLGGGDTDTQYF. The CDR3 nucleotides are TGCGCCAGCAGCCAAAGCCCGGGACTCGGAGGAGGGGACACAGATACGCAGTATTTT.

CDR3 DNA: TGCAGCGCCCAGGGAAGGACTGAAGCTTTCTTT. Its translation is CSAQGRTEAFF. This sequence joins TRBV29-1 and TRBJ1-1, with D perhaps TRBD1 (5 bases). V lost 7 bases and J lost 5, with 11 bases in between. The CDR3 is 11 residues long. Looked up from germline, CDR1 is SQVTM and CDR2 is ANQGSEA.

The chain carries TRBV27 and TRBJ2-2; D might be TRBD2 (6 bases). V was shortened by 0 bases and J by 7 bases, with 9 bases between the two germline ends. CDR3 length: 14 residues. Germline assignment: CDR1 MNHEY and CDR2 SMNVEV (reference sequence). Here the CDR3 DNA reads TGTGCCAGCAGTTTATCCGGGGGAATCGGGGAGCTGTTTTTT. Its translation is CASSLSGGIGELFF.

The rearrangement joins TRBV15 to TRBJ2-2; 10 nucleotides align to TRBD2. CDR1 and CDR2 (germline): LNHNV, YYDKDF (reference sequence). V was pared by 5 bases and J by 1 base, with 7 bases of the junction left unmatched. CDR3 size: 17 residues. DNA for the CDR3: TGTGCCACCAGCGGAGGGGGACTAGCGATGAACACCGGGGAGCTGTTTTTT. It specifies CATSGGGLAMNTGELFF.

V and J are TRBV7-6 and TRBJ2-2, with 7 bases aligning to TRBD2. The V segment lost 3 bases and the J segment 4 bases; nucleotides outside the gene matches: 17. The CDR3 is made up of 19 amino acids. From germline, CDR1 is SGHVS and CDR2 FNYEAQ. CDR3 nucleotide sequence: TGTGCCAGCAGCTTTAGGGACCTACTAGCGAGCGCTGGCACCGGGGAGCTGTTTTTT. Translating gives CASSFRDLLASAGTGELFF.

This rearrangement joins TRBV28 to TRBJ2-1, with D perhaps matching TRBD1 (5 bases). The V end lost 3 bases, the J end lost 8 bases, and 11 bases lay between the germline ends. The germline gives CDR1 MDHEN, CDR2 SYDVKM. The CDR3 has 13 residues. The CDR3 bases are TGTGCCAGCAGTTTTTGGGGCGAGGATGAGCAGTTCTTC. The encoded protein is CASSFWGEDEQFF.

V gene TRBV10-1 combines with J gene TRBJ2-7, with TRBD1 identical over 7 bases. Trimming at V came to 5 bases and at J to 5 bases, leaving 9 bases not matched to a gene. The length of the CDR3 is 14 residues. Germline CDR1 WNHNN, CDR2 SYGVQD (reference sequence). Written as DNA, the CDR3 is TGCGCCAGCAGTTTCCAAAGTGGGACAGACGAGCAGTACTTC. This codes for CASSFQSGTDEQYF.

The chain links TRBV27 to TRBJ2-2; 7 bases align to TRBD1. Looked up from germline, CDR1 is MNHEY and CDR2 is SMNVEV (reference sequence). The CDR3 covers 15 residues. V was pared by 7 bases and J by 4 bases, with 9 bases of the junction left unmatched. This chain's CDR3 is CASTPQGQITGELFF. CDR3 nucleotide sequence: TGTGCCAGCACTCCCCAGGGACAGATCACCGGGGAGCTGTTTTTT.